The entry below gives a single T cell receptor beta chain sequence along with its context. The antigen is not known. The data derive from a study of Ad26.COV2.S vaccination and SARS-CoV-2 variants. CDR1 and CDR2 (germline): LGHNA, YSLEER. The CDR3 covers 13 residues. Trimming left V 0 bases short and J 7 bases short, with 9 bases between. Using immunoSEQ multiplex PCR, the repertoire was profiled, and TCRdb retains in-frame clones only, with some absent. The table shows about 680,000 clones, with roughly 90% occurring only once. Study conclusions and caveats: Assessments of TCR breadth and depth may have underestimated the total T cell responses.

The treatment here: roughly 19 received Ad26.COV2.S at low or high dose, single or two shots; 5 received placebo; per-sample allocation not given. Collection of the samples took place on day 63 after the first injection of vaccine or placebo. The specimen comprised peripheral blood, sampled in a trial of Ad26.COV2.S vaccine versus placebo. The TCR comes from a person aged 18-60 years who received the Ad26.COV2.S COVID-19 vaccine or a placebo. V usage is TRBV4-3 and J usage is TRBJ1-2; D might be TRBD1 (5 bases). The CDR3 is CASSQEFGGGYTF. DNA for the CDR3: TGCGCCAGCAGCCAAGAATTTGGGGGTGGCTACACCTTC.